Below are 7 T cell receptor beta chains sequenced from a single sample in a study of shared clonotypes between healthy human individuals. Sequencing used immunoSEQ multiplex PCR; TCRdb keeps in-frame clones, though not all of them. The data contain about 1.5 million clones, approximately 96% of them seen just once; the ten biggest clones take up roughly 1.2%. The sequencing input was naive CD4+ T cells sorted from blood. This sample's subset: CD45RA+ positively selected. The receptor set was obtained from a young man in good health.

Only one count was recorded for this clone. The chain combines TRBV28 with TRBJ1-2; D perhaps matches TRBD1 (5 bases). Germline loops: CDR1 MDHEN, CDR2 SYDVKM. V was shortened by 6 bases and J by 7 bases, with 21 bases between the two germline ends. CDR3 length: 15 residues. In DNA form, the CDR3 reads TGTGCCAGCAGGTCGACCGGGACTGGGGATGGTGGCTACACCTTC. The encoded protein is CASRSTGTGDGGYTF.

The chain uses TRBV7-3 and TRBJ2-1; D possibly uses TRBD1 or TRBD2 (6 bases each). Germline V CDR1 and CDR2: SGHTA, FQGTGA. V lost 5 bases to trimming and J lost 7 bases, with 15 bases between them. The CDR3 is made up of 14 amino acids. CDR3 in amino acids: CASSAVTGANEQFF. Here the CDR3 DNA reads TGTGCCAGCAGCGCTGTGACGGGGGCGAATGAGCAGTTCTTC. Full variable domain (missing parts from reference TRBV7-3 and TRBJ2-1): GAGVSQTPSNKVTEKGKYVELRCDPISGHTALYWYRQSLGQGPEFLIYFQGTGAADDSGLPNDRFFAVRPEGSVSTLKIQRTERGDSAVYLCASSAVTGANEQFFGPGTRLTVL.

This chain joins TRBV10-1 and TRBJ2-7, with a possible D match to TRBD1 (6 bases). Trimming cost V 2 bases and J 5 bases, with 13 bases left between them. This CDR3 is 14 amino acids long. Germline CDR1 WNHNN, CDR2 SYGVQD (reference sequence). The CDR3 DNA sequence: TGCGCCAGCAGTGAGCCAAACAGGGCTCACGAGCAGTACTTC. Residues: CASSEPNRAHEQYF.

The rearrangement links TRBV7-2 to TRBJ2-1; tentative D call: TRBD2 (5 bases). This CDR3 contains 13 residues. Trimming cost V 3 bases and J 8 bases, with 11 bases left between them. Per germline, CDR1 SGHTA and CDR2 FQGNSA. CDR3 residues: CASSLGFGDEQFF. CDR3 DNA: TGTGCCAGCAGCTTGGGGTTCGGGGATGAGCAGTTCTTC.

The chain links TRBV11-2 to TRBJ2-1; D gene uncertain. V was shortened by 5 bases and J by 6 bases, with 8 bases between the two germline ends. Germline assignment: CDR1 SGHAT and CDR2 FQNNGV. CDR3 length equals 12 residues. CDR3 sequence reads: CASSPRPNEQFF. The DNA for the CDR3 is TGTGCCAGCAGCCCAAGACCCAATGAGCAGTTCTTC.

The rearrangement uses TRBV5-1 and TRBJ2-2, with 8 bases lining up with TRBD1. With V trimmed by 0 bases and J by 6 bases, 7 bases remained unmatched. The V gene's germline CDR1 is SGHRS and CDR2 YFSETQ. The CDR3 spans 16 residues. CDR3 region: CASSLEAGGASGELFF. CDR3 bases: TGCGCCAGCAGCTTGGAAGCAGGGGGCGCATCCGGGGAGCTGTTTTTT.

The chain is built from TRBV28 and TRBJ2-1; 7 nucleotides agree with TRBD2. CDR3 length equals 13 residues. Germline V CDR1 and CDR2: MDHEN, SYDVKM. The trim removed 7 bases at V and 7 bases at J, leaving 7 bases unmatched. As DNA, the CDR3 is TGTGCCAGCAAATTAGCGGGTATTAATGAGCAGTTCTTC. This codes for CASKLAGINEQFF.